A few counts support the clone carrying this T cell receptor (beta chain). Its antigen is undetermined. This sample stems from a study of CD8+ T cells in alopecia areata. Study-wide findings and caveats: Tofacitinib significantly lowered scalp clonality and expanded CD8+ clones among the top 100.

Treatment defined: oral pan-JAK inhibitor, 5-10 mg twice daily. Extracted RNA was reverse transcribed, and the resulting cDNA served as sequencing template. Produced via immunoSEQ multiplex PCR; TCRdb's table is partial and in-frame only. The sample records approximately 210,000 clones, roughly 70% being singletons. The V end was cut by 8 bases, the J end by 0 bases, with 13 bases between. This CDR3 has 14 residues. Germline loops: CDR1 ENHRY, CDR2 SYGVKD. The sequencing used CD4+ T cells sorted from blood, collected around week 50, from a patient treated with tofacitinib. The rearrangement links TRBV10-3 to TRBJ1-2; no firm D call. This clonotype originated in a human donor with alopecia areata. The CDR3 sequence is CAIQMGVSNYGYTF. CDR3 nucleotide sequence: TGTGCCATCCAAATGGGAGTTTCTAACTATGGCTACACCTTC.